This is a list of T cell receptor beta chains from one sample in a study of blood T cell repertoires in COVID-19. Sequencing used immunoSEQ multiplex PCR; TCRdb keeps in-frame clones, though not all of them. Of some 260,000 clones listed, 60% to 75% are singletons. The sequenced sample was peripheral blood. All receptors derive from a woman of 80 years or more with acute or convalescent COVID-19. CDR3s include the opening cysteine and the closing phenylalanine or tryptophan. The D gene is left open where the match is weak. Rows give clone size only sometimes, using once, few, many, or a class for an expanded clone.

size: -; V: TRBV6-2/TRBV6-3; D: -; J: TRBJ2-1; DNA: TGTGCCAGCAGTTACCCCCTGGCTAGCGCGGATTACAATGAGCAGTTCTTC; CDR3: CASSYPLASADYNEQFF
size: -; V: TRBV3-1/TRBV3-2; D: TRBD2; J: TRBJ2-7; DNA: TGTGCCAGCAGCCAAGTAGTAGCGGGAGAGCCCGAGCAGTACTTC; CDR3: CASSQVVAGEPEQYF
size: once; V: TRBV6-1; D: -; J: TRBJ1-6; DNA: TGTGCCAGCAGTGAAGTTGGGGGGAGGAATTCACCCCTCCACTTT; CDR3: CASSEVGGRNSPLHF
size: -; V: TRBV20-1; D: TRBD2; J: TRBJ2-5; DNA: TGCAGTGCTAGTATCGGGAGAGCGGGGGAGACCCAGTACTTC; CDR3: CSASIGRAGETQYF
size: -; V: TRBV2; D: -; J: TRBJ2-2; DNA: TGTGCCGGGAGCTCCGCCAGCGGACACACCGGGGAGCTGTTTTTT; CDR3: CAGSSASGHTGELFF
size: -; V: TRBV9; D: -; J: TRBJ2-1; DNA: TGTGCCAGCAGCGCCGGAGGGCGTGAGCAGTTCTTC; CDR3: CASSAGGREQFF
size: -; V: TRBV7-9; D: -; J: TRBJ1-1; DNA: TGTGCCAGCAGCTTGCAGATGAACACTGAAGCTTTCTTT; CDR3: CASSLQMNTEAFF
size: -; V: TRBV19; D: -; J: TRBJ2-7; DNA: TGTGCCAGTAGTATAGTAGTAGGACTGCCTTCCTACGAGCAGTACTTC; CDR3: CASSIVVGLPSYEQYF
size: -; V: TRBV10-3; D: -; J: TRBJ1-1; DNA: TGTGCCATCAGACAGGGTAGCACTGAAGCTTTCTTT; CDR3: CAIRQGSTEAFF
size: -; V: TRBV7-9; D: TRBD2; J: TRBJ2-4; DNA: TGTGCCAGCGGTCGGGGGGACAAAAACATTCAGTACTTC; CDR3: CASGRGDKNIQYF
size: -; V: TRBV19; D: TRBD1; J: TRBJ1-1; DNA: TGTGCCAGTAGTATCTTTTGGAGGGGACAGATGAACACTGAAGCTTTCTTT; CDR3: CASSIFWRGQMNTEAFF
size: -; V: TRBV19; D: TRBD1; J: TRBJ1-4; DNA: TGTGCCAGTAGTATAGGGACAGGATATAATGAAAAACTGTTTTTT; CDR3: CASSIGTGYNEKLFF
size: -; V: TRBV15; D: -; J: TRBJ1-2; DNA: TGTGCCACCAGCAGCCGGCAGGGCTATGGCTACACCTTC; CDR3: CATSSRQGYGYTF
size: -; V: TRBV7-2; D: -; J: TRBJ1-1; DNA: TGTGCCAGCAGCTTATCCGGACAGACTTACACTGAAGCTTTCTTT; CDR3: CASSLSGQTYTEAFF
size: -; V: TRBV6-5; D: -; J: TRBJ2-1; DNA: TGTGCCAGCAGGAGATCCTCTCTCCTTTATGAGCAGTTCTTC; CDR3: CASRRSSLLYEQFF
size: -; V: TRBV9; D: -; J: TRBJ1-1; DNA: TGTGCCAGCAGCGCATCAGGGTTATTTGCCCAAGCTTTCTTT; CDR3: CASSASGLFAQAFF
size: -; V: TRBV15; D: -; J: TRBJ2-2; DNA: TGTGCCACCAGCAGGGGGGGGCCAAATATCGGGGAGCTGTTTTTT; CDR3: CATSRGGPNIGELFF